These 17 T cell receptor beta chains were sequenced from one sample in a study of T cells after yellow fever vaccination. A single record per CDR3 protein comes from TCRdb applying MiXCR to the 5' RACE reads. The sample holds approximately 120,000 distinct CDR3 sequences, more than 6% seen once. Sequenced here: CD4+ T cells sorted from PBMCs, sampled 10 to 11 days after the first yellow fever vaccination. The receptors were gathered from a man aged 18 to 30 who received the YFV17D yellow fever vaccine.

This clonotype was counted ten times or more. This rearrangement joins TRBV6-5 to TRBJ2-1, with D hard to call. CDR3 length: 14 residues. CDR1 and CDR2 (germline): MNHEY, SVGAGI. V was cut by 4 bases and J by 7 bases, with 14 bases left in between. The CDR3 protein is CASSSPSRLNEQFF. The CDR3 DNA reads TGTGCCAGCAGTTCCCCAAGCAGGTTAAATGAGCAGTTCTTC.

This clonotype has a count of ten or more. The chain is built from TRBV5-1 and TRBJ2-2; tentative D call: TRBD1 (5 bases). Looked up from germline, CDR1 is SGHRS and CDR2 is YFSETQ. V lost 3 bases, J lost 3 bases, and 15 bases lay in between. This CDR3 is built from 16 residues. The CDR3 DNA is TGCGCCAGCAGCTCAACAGGCCCCGGCGACACCGGGGAGCTGTTTTTT. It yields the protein CASSSTGPGDTGELFF.

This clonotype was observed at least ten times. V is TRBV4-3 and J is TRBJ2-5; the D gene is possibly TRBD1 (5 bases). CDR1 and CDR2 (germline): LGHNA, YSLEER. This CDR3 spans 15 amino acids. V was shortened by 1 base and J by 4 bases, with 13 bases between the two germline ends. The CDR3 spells CASSQGWGDLETQYF. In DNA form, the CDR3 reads TGCGCCAGCAGCCAAGGCTGGGGCGATCTAGAGACCCAGTACTTC.

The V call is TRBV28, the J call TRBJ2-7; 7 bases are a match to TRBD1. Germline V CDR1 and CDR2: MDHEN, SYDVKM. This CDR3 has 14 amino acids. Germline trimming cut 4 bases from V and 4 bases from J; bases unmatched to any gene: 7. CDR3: CASSSTQGVYEQYV. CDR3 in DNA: TGTGCCAGCAGTTCAACCCAGGGGGTATACGAGCAGTACGTC.

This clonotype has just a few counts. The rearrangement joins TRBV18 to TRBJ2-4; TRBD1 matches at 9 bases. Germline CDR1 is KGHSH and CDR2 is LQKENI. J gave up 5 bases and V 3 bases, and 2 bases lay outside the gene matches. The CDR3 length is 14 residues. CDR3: CASSPGQGENIQYF. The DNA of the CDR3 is TGTGCCAGCTCACCGGGACAGGGCGAAAACATTCAGTACTTC.

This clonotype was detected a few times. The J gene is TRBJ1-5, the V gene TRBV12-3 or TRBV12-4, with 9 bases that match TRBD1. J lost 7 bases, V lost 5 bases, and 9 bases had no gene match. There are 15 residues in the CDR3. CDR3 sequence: CASSLQGAVRQPQHF. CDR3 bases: TGTGCCAGCAGTCTACAGGGGGCGGTTAGACAGCCCCAGCATTTT.

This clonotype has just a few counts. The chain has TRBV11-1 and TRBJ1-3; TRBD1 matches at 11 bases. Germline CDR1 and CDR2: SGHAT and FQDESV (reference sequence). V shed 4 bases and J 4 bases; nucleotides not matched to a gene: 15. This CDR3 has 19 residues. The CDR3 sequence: CASSSFKRTGGFFGNTIYF. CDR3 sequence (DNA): TGTGCCAGCAGCTCATTTAAGCGGACAGGGGGCTTCTTCGGAAACACCATATATTTT.

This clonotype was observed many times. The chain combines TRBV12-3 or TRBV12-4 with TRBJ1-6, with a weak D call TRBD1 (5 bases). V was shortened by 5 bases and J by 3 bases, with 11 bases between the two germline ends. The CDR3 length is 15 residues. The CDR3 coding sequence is TGTGCCAGCAGTCCACAGGCCAACTATAATTCACCCCTCCACTTT. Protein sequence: CASSPQANYNSPLHF.

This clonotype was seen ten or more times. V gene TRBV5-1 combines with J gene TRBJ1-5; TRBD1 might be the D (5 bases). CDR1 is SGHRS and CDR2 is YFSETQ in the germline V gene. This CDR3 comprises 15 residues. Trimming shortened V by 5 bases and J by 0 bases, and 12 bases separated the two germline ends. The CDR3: CASRTDPNSNQPQHF. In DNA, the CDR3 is TGCGCCAGCAGGACAGACCCAAATAGCAATCAGCCCCAGCATTTT.

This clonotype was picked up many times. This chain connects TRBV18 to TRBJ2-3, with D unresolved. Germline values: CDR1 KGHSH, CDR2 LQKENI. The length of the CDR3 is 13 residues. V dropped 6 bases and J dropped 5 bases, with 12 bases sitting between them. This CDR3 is CASSEYSGDTQYF. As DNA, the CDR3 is TGTGCCAGCTCCGAATATTCGGGAGATACGCAGTATTTT.

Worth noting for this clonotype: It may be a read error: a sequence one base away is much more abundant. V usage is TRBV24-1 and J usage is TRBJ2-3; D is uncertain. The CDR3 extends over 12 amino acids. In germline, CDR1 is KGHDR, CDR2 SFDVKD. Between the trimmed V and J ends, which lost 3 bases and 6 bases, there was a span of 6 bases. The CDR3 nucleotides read TGTGCCACCAGTGATCTCGGGGATACGCAGTATTTT. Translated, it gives CATSDLGDTQYF.

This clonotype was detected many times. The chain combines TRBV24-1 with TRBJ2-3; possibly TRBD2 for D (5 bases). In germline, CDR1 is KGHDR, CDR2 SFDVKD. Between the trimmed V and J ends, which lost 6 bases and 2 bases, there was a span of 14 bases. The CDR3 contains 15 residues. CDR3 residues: CATSRGGGPTDTQYF. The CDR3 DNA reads TGTGCCACCAGTCGAGGAGGCGGACCCACAGATACGCAGTATTTT.

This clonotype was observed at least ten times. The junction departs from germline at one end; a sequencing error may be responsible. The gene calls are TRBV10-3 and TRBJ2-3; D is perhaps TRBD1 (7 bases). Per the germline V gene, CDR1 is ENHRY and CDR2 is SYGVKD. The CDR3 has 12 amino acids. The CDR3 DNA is TGCGCATCAGGGGGGTACGGAGATACGCAGTATTTT. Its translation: CASGGYGDTQYF.

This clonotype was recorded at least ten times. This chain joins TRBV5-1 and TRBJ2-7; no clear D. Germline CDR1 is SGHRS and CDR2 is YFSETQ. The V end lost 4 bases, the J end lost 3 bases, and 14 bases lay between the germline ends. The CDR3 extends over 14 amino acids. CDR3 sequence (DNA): TGCGCCAGCAGCCAAGGGTCTTCTATCTACGAGCAGTACTTC. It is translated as CASSQGSSIYEQYF.

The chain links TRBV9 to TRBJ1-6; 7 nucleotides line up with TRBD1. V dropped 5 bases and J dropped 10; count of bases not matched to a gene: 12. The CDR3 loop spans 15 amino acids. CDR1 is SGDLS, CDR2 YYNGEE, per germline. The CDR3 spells CASSYSTGSGSPLHF. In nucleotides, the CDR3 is TGTGCCAGCAGTTATTCGACAGGGTCCGGGTCACCCCTCCACTTT.

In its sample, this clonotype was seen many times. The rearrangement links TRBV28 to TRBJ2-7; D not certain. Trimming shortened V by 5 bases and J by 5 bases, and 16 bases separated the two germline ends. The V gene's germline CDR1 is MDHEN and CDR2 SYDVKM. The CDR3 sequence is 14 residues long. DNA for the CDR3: TGTGCCAGCAGTCCCCTCGGGCAGGTCCACGAGCAGTACGTC. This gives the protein CASSPLGQVHEQYV.

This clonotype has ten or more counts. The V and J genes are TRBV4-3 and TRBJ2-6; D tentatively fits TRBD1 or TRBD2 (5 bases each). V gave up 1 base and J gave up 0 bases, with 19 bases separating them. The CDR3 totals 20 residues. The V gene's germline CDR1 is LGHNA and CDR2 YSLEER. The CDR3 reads CASSQGGRGLFFSGANVLTF. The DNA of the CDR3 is TGCGCCAGCAGCCAAGGGGGCCGGGGTTTATTTTTCTCTGGGGCCAACGTCCTGACTTTC.